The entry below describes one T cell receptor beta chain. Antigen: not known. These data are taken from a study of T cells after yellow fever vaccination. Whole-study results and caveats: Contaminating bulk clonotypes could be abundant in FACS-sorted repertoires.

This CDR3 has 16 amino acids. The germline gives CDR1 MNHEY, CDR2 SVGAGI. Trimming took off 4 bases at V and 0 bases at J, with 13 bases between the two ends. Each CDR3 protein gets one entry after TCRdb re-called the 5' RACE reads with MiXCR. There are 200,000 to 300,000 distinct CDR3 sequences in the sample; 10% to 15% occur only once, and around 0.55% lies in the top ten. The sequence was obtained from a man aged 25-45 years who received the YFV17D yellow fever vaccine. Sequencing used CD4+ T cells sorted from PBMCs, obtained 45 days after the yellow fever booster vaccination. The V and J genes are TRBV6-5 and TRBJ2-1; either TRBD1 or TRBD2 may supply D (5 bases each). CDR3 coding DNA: TGTGCCAGCAGTTTCCGGGACCCAAGCTCCTACAATGAGCAGTTCTTC. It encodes CASSFRDPSSYNEQFF.